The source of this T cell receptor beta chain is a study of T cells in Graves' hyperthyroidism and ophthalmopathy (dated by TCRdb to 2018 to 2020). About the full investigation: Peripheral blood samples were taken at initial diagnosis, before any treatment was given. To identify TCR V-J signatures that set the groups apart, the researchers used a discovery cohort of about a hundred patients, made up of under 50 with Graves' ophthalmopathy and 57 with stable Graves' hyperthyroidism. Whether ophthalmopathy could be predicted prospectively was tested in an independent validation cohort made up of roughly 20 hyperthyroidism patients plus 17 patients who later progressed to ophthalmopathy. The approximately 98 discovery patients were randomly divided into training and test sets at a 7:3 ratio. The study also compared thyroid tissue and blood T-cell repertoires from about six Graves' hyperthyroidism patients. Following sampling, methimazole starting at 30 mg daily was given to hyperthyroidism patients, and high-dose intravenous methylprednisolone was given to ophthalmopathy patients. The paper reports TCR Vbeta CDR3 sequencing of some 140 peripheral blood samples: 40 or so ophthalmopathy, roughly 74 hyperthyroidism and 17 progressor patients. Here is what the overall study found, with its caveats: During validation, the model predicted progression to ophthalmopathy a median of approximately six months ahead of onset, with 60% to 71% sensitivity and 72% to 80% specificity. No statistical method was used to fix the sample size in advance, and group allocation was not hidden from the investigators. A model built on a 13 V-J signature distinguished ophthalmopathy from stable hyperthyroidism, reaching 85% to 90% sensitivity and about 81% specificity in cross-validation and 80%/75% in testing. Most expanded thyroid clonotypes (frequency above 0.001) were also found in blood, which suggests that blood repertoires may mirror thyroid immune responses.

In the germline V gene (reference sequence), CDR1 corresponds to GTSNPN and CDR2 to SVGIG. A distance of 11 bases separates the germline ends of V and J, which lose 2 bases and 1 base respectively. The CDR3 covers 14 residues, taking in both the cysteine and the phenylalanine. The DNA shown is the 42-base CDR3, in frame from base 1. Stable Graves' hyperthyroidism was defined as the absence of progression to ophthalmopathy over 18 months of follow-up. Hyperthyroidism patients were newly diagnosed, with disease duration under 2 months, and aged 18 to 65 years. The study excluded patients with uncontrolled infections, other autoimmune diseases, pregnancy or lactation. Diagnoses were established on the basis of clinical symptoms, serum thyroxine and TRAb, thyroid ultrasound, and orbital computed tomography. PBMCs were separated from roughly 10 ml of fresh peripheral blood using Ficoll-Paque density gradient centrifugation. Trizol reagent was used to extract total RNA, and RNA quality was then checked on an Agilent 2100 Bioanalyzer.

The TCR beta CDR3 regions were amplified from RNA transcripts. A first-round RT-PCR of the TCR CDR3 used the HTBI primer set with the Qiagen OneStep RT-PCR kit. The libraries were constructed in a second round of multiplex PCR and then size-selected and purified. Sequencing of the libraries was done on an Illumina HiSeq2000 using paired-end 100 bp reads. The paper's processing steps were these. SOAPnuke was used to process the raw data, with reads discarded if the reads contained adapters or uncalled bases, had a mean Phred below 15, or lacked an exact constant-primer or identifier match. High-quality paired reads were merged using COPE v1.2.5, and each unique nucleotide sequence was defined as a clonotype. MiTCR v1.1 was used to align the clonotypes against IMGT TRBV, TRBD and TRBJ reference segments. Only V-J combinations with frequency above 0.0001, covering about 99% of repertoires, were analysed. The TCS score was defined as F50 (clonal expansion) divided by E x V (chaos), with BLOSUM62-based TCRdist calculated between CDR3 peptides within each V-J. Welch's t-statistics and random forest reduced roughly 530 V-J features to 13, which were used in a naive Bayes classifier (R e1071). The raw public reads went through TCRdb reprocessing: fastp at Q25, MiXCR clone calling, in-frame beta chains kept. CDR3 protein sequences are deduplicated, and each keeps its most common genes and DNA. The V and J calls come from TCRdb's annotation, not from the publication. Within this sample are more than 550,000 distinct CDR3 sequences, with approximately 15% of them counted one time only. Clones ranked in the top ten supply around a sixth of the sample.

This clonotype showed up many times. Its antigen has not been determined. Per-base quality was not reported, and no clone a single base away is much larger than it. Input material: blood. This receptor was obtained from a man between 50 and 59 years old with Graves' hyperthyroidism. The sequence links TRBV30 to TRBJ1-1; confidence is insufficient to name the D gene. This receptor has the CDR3 CAWSSYPANTEAFF. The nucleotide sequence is TGTGCCTGGAGTTCCTACCCAGCGAACACTGAAGCTTTCTTT.